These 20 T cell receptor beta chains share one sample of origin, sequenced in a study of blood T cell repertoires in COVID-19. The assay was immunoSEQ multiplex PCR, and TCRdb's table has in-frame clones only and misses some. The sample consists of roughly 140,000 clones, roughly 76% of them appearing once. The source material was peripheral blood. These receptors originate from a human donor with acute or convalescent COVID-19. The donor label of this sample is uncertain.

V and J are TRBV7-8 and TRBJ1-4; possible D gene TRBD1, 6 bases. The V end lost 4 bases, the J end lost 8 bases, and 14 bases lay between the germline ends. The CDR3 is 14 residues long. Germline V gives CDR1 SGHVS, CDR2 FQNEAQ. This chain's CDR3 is CASSSGTQGEKLFF. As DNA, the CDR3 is TGTGCCAGCAGCTCCGGAACCCAGGGGGAAAAACTGTTTTTT.

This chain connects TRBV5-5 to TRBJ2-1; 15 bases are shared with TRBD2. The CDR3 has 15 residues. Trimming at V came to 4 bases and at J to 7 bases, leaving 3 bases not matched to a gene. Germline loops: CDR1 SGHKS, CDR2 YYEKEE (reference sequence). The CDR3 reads CASSLGLAGGNEQFF. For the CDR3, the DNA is TGTGCCAGCAGCCTCGGACTAGCGGGAGGGAATGAGCAGTTCTTC. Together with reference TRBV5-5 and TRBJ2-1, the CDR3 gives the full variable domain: DAGVTQSPTHLIKTRGQQVTLRCSPISGHKSVSWYQQVLGQGPQFIFQYYEKEERGRGNFPDRFSARQFPNYSSELNVNALLLGDSALYLCASSLGLAGGNEQFFGPGTRLTVL.

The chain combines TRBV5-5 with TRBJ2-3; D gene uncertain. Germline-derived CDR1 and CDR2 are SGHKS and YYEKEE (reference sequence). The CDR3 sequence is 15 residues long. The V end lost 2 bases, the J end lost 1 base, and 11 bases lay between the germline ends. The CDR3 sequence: CASSFFPQGTDTQYF. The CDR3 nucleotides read TGTGCCAGCAGCTTTTTCCCTCAGGGCACAGATACGCAGTATTTT.

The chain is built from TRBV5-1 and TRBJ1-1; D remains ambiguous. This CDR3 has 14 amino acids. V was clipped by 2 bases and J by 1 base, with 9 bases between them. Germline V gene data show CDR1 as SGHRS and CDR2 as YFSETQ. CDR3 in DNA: TGCGCCAGCAGCTTAGGTCCAGGGAACACTGAAGCTTTCTTT. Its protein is CASSLGPGNTEAFF.

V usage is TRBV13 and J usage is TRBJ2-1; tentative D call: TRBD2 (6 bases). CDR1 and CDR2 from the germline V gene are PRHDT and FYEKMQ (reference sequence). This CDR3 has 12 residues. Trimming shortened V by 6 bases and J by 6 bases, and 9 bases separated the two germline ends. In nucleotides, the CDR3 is TGTGCCAGCAGAAGGGACTTCAATGAGCAGTTCTTC. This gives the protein CASRRDFNEQFF.

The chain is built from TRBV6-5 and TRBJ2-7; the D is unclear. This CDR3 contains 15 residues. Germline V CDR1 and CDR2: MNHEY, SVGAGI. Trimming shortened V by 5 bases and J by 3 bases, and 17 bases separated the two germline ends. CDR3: CASSPLDGSLYEQYV. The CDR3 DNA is TGTGCCAGCAGTCCCCTTGACGGTAGCCTCTACGAGCAGTACGTC.

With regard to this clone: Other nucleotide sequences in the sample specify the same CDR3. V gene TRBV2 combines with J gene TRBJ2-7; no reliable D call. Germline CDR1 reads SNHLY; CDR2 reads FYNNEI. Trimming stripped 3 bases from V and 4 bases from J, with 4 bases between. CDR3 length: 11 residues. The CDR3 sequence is CASSDRYEQYF. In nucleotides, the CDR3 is TGTGCCAGCAGTGACCGGTACGAGCAGTACTTC.

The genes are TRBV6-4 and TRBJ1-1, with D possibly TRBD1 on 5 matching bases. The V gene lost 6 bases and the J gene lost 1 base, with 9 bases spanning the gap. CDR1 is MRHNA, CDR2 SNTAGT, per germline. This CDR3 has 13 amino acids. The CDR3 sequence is CASRQDRNTEAFF. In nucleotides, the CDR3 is TGTGCCAGCAGGCAAGACAGGAACACTGAAGCTTTCTTT.

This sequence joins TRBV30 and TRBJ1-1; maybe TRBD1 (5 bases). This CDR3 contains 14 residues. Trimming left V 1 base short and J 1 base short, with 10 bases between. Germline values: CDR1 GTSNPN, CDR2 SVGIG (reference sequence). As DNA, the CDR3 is TGTGCCTGGAGTGCCCCTACAGGGAACACTGAAGCTTTCTTT. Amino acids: CAWSAPTGNTEAFF.

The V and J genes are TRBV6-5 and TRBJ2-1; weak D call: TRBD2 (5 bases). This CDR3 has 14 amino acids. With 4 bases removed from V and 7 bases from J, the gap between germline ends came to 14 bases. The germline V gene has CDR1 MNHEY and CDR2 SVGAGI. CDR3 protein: CASSSSLERNEQFF. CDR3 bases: TGTGCCAGCAGTTCATCACTAGAGAGAAATGAGCAGTTCTTC.

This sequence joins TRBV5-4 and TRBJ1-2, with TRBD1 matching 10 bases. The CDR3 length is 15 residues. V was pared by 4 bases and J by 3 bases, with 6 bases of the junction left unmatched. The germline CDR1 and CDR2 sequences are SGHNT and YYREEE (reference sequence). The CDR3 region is CASSHPGTGDYGYTF. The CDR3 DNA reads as TGTGCCAGCAGCCACCCCGGGACAGGGGACTATGGCTACACCTTC.

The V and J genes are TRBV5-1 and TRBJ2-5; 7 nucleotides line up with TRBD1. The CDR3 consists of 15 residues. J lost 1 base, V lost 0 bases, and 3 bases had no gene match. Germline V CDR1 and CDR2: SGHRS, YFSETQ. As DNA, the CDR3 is TGCGCCAGCAGCTTGGGACAGGGAACCCAAGAGACCCAGTACTTC. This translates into CASSLGQGTQETQYF.

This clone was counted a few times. The CDR3 loop is CASSYGTGGRTEAFF. The CDR3 bases are TGTGCCAGCAGCTACGGGACAGGGGGCAGGACTGAAGCTTTCTTT. The chain couples TRBV7-6 to TRBJ1-1, with 12 bases lining up with TRBD1. The CDR3 covers 15 residues. CDR1 and CDR2 from the germline V gene are SGHVS and FNYEAQ. The junction had 5 bases not matched to a gene; V was cut back by 4 bases and J by 5 bases.

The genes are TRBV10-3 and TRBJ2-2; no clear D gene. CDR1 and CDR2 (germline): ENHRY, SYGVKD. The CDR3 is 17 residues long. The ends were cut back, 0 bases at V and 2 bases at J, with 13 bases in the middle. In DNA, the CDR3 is TGTGCCATCAGTGAGTCCCAAACCCTAAATAACACCGGGGAGCTGTTTTTT. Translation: CAISESQTLNNTGELFF.

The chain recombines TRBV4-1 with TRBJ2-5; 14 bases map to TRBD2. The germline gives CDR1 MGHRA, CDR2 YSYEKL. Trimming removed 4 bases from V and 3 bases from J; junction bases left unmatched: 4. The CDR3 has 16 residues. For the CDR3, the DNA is TGCGCCAGCAGCCTAGAGGGACTAGCGGGGGAAGAGACCCAGTACTTC. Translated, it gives CASSLEGLAGEETQYF.

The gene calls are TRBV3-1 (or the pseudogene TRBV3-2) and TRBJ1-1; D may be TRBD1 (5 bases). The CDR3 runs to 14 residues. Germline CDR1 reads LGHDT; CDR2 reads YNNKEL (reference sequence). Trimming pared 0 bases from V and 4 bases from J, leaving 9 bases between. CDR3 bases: TGTGCCAGCAGCCAAGATGGGGGGGGCACTGAAGCTTTCTTT. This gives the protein CASSQDGGGTEAFF.

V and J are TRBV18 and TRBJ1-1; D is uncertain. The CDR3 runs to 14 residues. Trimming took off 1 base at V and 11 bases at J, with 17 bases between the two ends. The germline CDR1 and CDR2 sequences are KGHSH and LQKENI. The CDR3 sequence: CASSPLSGNTGAFF. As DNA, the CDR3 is TGTGCCAGCTCACCACTGTCCGGGAACACTGGGGCTTTCTTT.

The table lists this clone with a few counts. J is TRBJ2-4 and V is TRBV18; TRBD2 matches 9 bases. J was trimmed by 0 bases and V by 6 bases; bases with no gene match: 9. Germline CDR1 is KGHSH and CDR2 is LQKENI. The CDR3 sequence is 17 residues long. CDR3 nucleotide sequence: TGTGCCAGCTCTCTTGACGGGACTAGCCTAGCCAAAAACATTCAGTACTTC. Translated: CASSLDGTSLAKNIQYF.

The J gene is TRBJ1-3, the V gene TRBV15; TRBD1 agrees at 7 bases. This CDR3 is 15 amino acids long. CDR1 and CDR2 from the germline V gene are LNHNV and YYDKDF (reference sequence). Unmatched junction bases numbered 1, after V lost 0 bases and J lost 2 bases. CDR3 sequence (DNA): TGTGCCACCAGCAGAGACAGGGGGGCTGGAAACACCATATATTTT. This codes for CATSRDRGAGNTIYF.

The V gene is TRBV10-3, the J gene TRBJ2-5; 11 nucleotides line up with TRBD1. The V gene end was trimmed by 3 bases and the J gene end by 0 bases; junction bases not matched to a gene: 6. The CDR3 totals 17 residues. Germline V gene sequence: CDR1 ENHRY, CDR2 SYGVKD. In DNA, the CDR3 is TGTGCCATCAGTGAATGGAGGACAGGGGGCCACCAAGAGACCCAGTACTTC. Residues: CAISEWRTGGHQETQYF.